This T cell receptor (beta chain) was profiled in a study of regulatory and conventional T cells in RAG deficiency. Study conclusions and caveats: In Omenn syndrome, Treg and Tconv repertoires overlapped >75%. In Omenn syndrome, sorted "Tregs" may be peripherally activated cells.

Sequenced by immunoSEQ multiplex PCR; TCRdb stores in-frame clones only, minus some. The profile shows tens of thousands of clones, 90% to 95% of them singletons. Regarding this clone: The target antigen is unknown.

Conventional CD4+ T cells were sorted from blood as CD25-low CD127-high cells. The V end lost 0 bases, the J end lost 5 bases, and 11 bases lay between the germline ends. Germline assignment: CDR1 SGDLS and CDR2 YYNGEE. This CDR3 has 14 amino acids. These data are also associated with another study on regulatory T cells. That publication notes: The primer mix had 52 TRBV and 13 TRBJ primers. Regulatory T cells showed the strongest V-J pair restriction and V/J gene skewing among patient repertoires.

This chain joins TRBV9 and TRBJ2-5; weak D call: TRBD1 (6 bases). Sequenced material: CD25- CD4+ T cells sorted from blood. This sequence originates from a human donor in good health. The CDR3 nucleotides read TGTGCCAGCAGCGTAGCTACAGGGTGGGAGACCCAGTACTTC. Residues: CASSVATGWETQYF.